This TCR beta chain was documented in a study of cytomegalovirus exposure and HLA in healthy donors (dated by TCRdb to about 2017). Study-wide context: An earlier analysis of some 600 of the donors reported 276 Gb of sequence data and 90 million to 120 million unique TCR beta sequences obtained from 180 million or so T cells. An early release that covered about 600 HLA-typed donors contained about 300 gigabases of sequencing data and tens of millions of unique TCR sequences. Of the 300 to 500 genotyped donors, approximately 80% were placed in the genetic ancestry cluster associated with self-reported Caucasian donors. The aim of the study was to test whether cataloging public T cell receptors could identify signatures of past pathogen exposure. Using immunosequencing, the study profiled T cell repertoires from around 670 subjects and related those repertoires to cytomegalovirus serostatus. Besides the first cohort of more than 650 subjects, a separate validation cohort made up of roughly 120 different subjects was used. To predict cytomegalovirus infection status, the study combined high-throughput TCR immunosequencing, statistical association of individual TCRs with disease status, and machine learning. A later analysis re-examined previously published TCR beta repertoires from roughly 650 donors and added high-resolution HLA genotyping to investigate patterns of TCR occurrence. In the later analysis, no new phenotypic data were used to find candidate immune exposures; instead, reliance was placed on TCR beta sequences and their occurrence across donors. An earlier analysis of approximately 500 of the donors applied high-throughput TCR beta sequencing to assess whether each TCR beta V gene segment acted as functional or pseudogenic. Donor age, sex, ethnicity and CMV serostatus were collected together with the repertoire data. Genome-wide SNP genotypes for about three fifths of the roughly 700 donors were used in a later genetic analysis, which treated that subset as a discovery cohort. All discovery cohort repertoires had been generated on a single sequencing platform. Both class I and class II loci were covered by HLA typing, at four-digit resolution. The number of typed donors differed by locus: about 620-640 for A, B, C, DRB1 and DQB1; roughly 510 for DQA1; 600 to 610 for DPA1; and some 430 for DPB1. Four or five DR-DQ haplotypes were handled as single units for association and clustering because linkage in the cohort was strong. On average, around 200,000 unique TCR beta nucleotide sequences were sequenced per donor among some 430 genotyped donors of the cohort, with roughly 20% of those sequences being non-productive.

V and J are trimmed by 6 bases and 3 bases, and the gene matches miss 2 bases of the junction. Looking up the germline V gene yields CDR1 MNHEY and CDR2 SVGAGI. The CDR3 measures 14 amino acids from cysteine to phenylalanine. CDR3 DNA only is kept here, 42 bases in frame from base 1. The receptor library was made with the immunoSEQ multiplex PCR assay. For the multiplex PCR, a mixture combining 60 forward primers for TCR Vbeta segments and 13 reverse primers for TCR Jbeta segments was used. The CDR3 region of rearranged TCR beta genes was amplified from genomic DNA with a multiplex PCR assay. Amplified TCR beta libraries were sequenced as 87-base-pair reads on the Illumina HiSeq System. In the authors' own workflow: A later analysis counted approximately 76 million unique TCR beta chains across the approximately 700 repertoires, and about 10 million of these chains were shared by at least two donors. Raw reads were error-corrected and collapsed into unique sequences with a nearest-neighbor algorithm that merged closely related sequences to remove PCR and sequencing errors. V, D and J gene segments were assigned by aligning CDR3 sequences to IMGT reference sequences. For a sequence to be retained, at least a six-nucleotide match to both a V gene segment and a J gene segment was required. Rearrangements were called productive when the CDR3 lacked stop codons and stayed in frame with V and J; all others were non-productive. Following IMGT convention, CDR3 was defined as the stretch from the second conserved V-encoded cysteine up to the conserved J-encoded phenylalanine. Sequences without an unambiguous match to a single V gene segment were excluded from the earlier analysis of a few hundred of the donors. In an earlier analysis of around 590 of the donors, a V segment was called functional when productive rearrangements were above 56.7%, and segregating when the standard deviation between donors exceeded 5%. A statistical classification framework was developed to diagnose cytomegalovirus status using the catalog of TCR beta chain sequences. In a later analysis, TCR nucleotide sequences were compared against IMGT/GENE-DB human TR gene sequences so that V and J genes could be assigned. The TCRdist pipeline was used in a later analysis to assign CDR3 sequences and most-parsimonious VDJ recombination scenarios. In a later analysis, every TCR beta chain was defined by the combination of its CDR3 amino acid sequence and its V-gene family, and reads without a unique V-gene family were dropped. As a way to deal with suspected cross-contamination and a sequencing artifact, a later analysis dropped hundreds of nucleotide sequences that were highly shared and had low generation probability. In a later analysis, a clonal expansion index was calculated for each public chain from normalized within-repertoire ranks of inferred template counts. A later analysis computed generation probabilities with a VDJ recombination model fitted to out-of-frame rearrangements, and checked the results against IGoR. In a later analysis, hypergeometric tests were used to score TCR-TCR, TCR-HLA and TCR-CMV co-occurrence, with a repertoire-size bias correction applied to TCR pairs. False discovery rates were estimated in a later analysis by permuting HLA or CMV assignments 20 times. In a later analysis, co-occurring TCRs were grouped using DBSCAN, with TCRdist sequence similarity added in when clustering inside HLA-allele-positive subsets. For co-occurrence clustering, repertoires with fewer than 30,000 or more than 120,000 public chains were excluded, along with roughly 5 repertoires with anomalous nucleotide sharing. Held by TCRdb, this immuneACCESS table contains in-frame sequences only and omits some clones. Under half of the omission traces to an unresolved V gene where checked; the cause of the rest is unknown. That table supplies the V and J calls and clone size; D and trimming were determined from the DNA. This sample holds roughly 170,000 clones; around four fifths were observed only once. Of the sample, over 1.5% is held by the ten largest clones.

In total, approximately 610 healthy bone marrow donors made up the cohort. At the time of sampling, all cohort members were nominally healthy, though unrecorded immune exposures were likely present. The donor was CMV seronegative and belonged to the group of 380 or so seronegative cohort members. A peripheral blood sample was provided by each donor, and peripheral blood mononuclear cells were used for TCR beta sequencing. The Qiagen DNeasy Blood Extraction Kit was used to extract genomic DNA from the blood cell samples. What the study reported, not specific to this receptor: V-gene and J-gene trimming of TCR beta chains was associated with a missense DCLRE1C variant in a later genetic analysis, and the association was replicated in an independent cohort. The presence/absence analyses assumed that sequencing depth was roughly uniform across donors, and that assumption may not be true. The classifier was reported to diagnose cytomegalovirus status with high specificity and sensitivity in both the original and validation cohorts. Correlated functional status among segregating V segments might reflect linkage disequilibrium, but an unknown experimental factor could not be ruled out. A few of the identified cytomegalovirus-associated TCR beta chains were confirmed in vitro to be specific for cytomegalovirus antigens. An earlier analysis of some 560 of the donors showed that most TCR beta V segments appeared in productive rearrangements either about 87% or about 30% of the time, which broadly matched IMGT annotations. Compared with the roughly 700-donor mean, donors in an Asian-associated ancestry cluster had fewer N-insertions in productive TCRs, according to a later genetic analysis. The study listed 164 TCR beta chains as associated with cytomegalovirus. The earlier analysis of almost 600 of the donors excluded 15 to 20 rarely observed V segments, including chromosome 9 orphons, because counts were too low. Only TCR beta chains were sequenced in this cohort, and the absence of alpha or paired-chain data limited detectable features. Across donors, most TCR sequences were observed very rarely, whereas some public TCRs were present in many individuals. A later analysis found that HLA-associated TCR beta chains were more clonally expanded and had lower generation probabilities than equally common non-associated chains. A group of highly shared sequence variants was considered likely to be a technical artifact of the sequencing pipeline. For the cohort, immune exposure information was limited to CMV serostatus. The 87-base-pair reads could not distinguish some IMGT-functional V segments, including TRBV6-2 and TRBV6-3, so those segments were excluded. The authors suggested that the approach could potentially be generalized to other disease states and immunological phenotypes. In a later analysis, 16,951 TCR beta sequences were associated with specific HLA alleles at a false discovery rate of 0.05. When HLA alleles, especially DR and DQ, strongly co-occurred, TCR associations were difficult to assign to individual alleles. In a later analysis, the rate of TCR association differed among HLA loci, with DRB1 alleles having the most associated TCRs and HLA-C alleles having the fewest. In a later analysis, several top co-occurrence clusters were reported to appear linked to parvovirus B19, influenza, CMV and Epstein-Barr virus. A further reported finding was that TCR beta sequences accurately predicted the HLA-A and HLA-B alleles for most subjects in the first cohort. Because HLA typing was unavailable for some donors at each locus, only the typed subset was used in association tests. In a later analysis, most CMV-associated TCR beta chains were found to appear HLA-restricted, with HLA associations seemingly driven largely by CMV exposure.

This clone was seen only a few times. Its cognate antigen has yet to be identified. Base qualities are missing; no much larger clone stands one base away. The rearranged chain carries TRBV6-5 and TRBJ2-2, and 9 junction bases match TRBD1. Material: PBMCs. This sequence was found in a man aged 50 to 60 in good health and CMV-seronegative. The CDR3 has the sequence CASRWTGDTGELFF. The DNA sequence is as follows: TGTGCCAGCAGATGGACAGGGGACACCGGGGAGCTGTTTTTT.